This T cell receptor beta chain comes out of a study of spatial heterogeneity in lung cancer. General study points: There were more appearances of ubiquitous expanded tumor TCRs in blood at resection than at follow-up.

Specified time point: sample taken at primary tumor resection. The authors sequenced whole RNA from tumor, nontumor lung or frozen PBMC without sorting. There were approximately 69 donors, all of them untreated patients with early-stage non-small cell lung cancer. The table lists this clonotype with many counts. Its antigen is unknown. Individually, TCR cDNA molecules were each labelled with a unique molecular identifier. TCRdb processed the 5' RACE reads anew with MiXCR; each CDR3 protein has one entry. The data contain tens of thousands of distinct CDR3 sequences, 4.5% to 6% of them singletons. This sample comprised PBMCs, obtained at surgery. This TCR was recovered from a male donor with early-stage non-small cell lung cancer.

CDR3 DNA: TGTGCCAGCAGTTTATCGTGGTCCCAGCAGGGGACAGATACGCAGTATTTT. This codes for CASSLSWSQQGTDTQYF. The V call is TRBV27, the J call TRBJ2-3; weak D call: TRBD1 (6 bases). The germline CDR1 and CDR2 sequences are MNHEY and SMNVEV (reference sequence). V was trimmed by 0 bases and J by 3 bases, leaving 16 bases between them. This CDR3 region has 17 residues.